The clone carrying this TCR beta chain was seen at least ten times. What it binds is not known. The data were obtained in a study of identical twins. The study, taken as a whole, reports: Clonotypes of the beta chain that were abundant in cord blood carried fewer insertions (memory repertoires showed none). Out-of-frame alpha sequences common to twins exhibited an excess of low generation probability. For monozygotic twins, models underestimated out-of-frame TCR alpha sharing. Excess twin sharing in beta out-of-frame sequences was weaker.

Each CDR3 protein is one row after TCRdb ran MiXCR on the 5' RACE reads. This sample carries about 160,000 distinct CDR3 sequences, 3% to 4.5% of them seen once, and the ten largest clones take 7% to 10%. The V gene's germline CDR1 is DFQATT and CDR2 SNEGSKA (reference sequence). The germline V and J ends were trimmed by 3 bases and 1 base, with 10 bases remaining between them. The CDR3 runs to 13 residues. The material sequenced was memory T cells sorted from blood. The chain couples TRBV20-1 to TRBJ2-7; D not certain. The sequence was collected from a man between 18 and 29 years old in good health. The CDR3 loop is CSASVWESYEQYF. The CDR3 bases are TGCAGTGCTAGTGTCTGGGAATCCTACGAGCAGTACTTC.